The 5 T cell receptor beta chains below all came from one sample that was sequenced in a study of Ad26.COV2.S vaccination and SARS-CoV-2 variants. As for treatment: roughly 20 received Ad26.COV2.S at low or high dose, single or two shots; roughly five received placebo; per-sample allocation not given. The investigators took samples on day 63 after the first vaccine or placebo injection. Clones were sequenced by immunoSEQ multiplex PCR, and TCRdb holds only the in-frame ones, with some missing. The sample records roughly 320,000 clones, more than 75% being singletons. Sequencing was performed on peripheral blood, taken in a trial of Ad26.COV2.S vaccine versus placebo. The receptors here all came from a person aged 18-65 years who received the Ad26.COV2.S COVID-19 vaccine or a placebo.

V usage is TRBV19 and J usage is TRBJ2-2, with D hard to call. From germline, CDR1 is LNHDA and CDR2 SQIVND (reference sequence). CDR3 length equals 15 residues. V lost 3 bases and J 1 base, leaving 9 bases between the germline ends. DNA of the CDR3: TGTGCCAGTAGTATGGGTCGAGTGAACACCGGGGAGCTGTTTTTT. Protein: CASSMGRVNTGELFF. Based on the CDR3 plus reference TRBV19 and TRBJ2-2, the full variable domain is DGGITQSPKYLFRKEGQNVTLSCEQNLNHDAMYWYRQDPGQGLRLIYYSQIVNDFQKGDIAEGYSVSREKKESFPLTVTSAQKNPTAFYLCASSMGRVNTGELFFGEGSRLTVL.

This clone turned up a few times. J is TRBJ2-3 and V is TRBV4-2; D call uncertain. This CDR3 has 13 residues. Germline-derived CDR1 and CDR2 are LGHNA and YNFKEQ. V was cut by 3 bases and J by 6 bases, with 10 bases left in between. CDR3 residues: CASSHDRPDTQYF. The DNA of the CDR3 is TGTGCCAGCAGCCACGACCGACCGGATACGCAGTATTTT.

The chain couples TRBV15 to TRBJ2-1, with 7 bases identical to TRBD1. The CDR3 loop spans 14 amino acids. Unmatched junction bases numbered 1, after V lost 3 bases and J lost 2 bases. Germline CDR1 reads LNHNV; CDR2 reads YYDKDF (reference sequence). CDR3 coding DNA: TGTGCCACCAGCAGGGGGACAGCCTACAATGAGCAGTTCTTC. It is translated as CATSRGTAYNEQFF.

V and J are TRBV30 and TRBJ1-1; D ambiguous. Germline values: CDR1 GTSNPN, CDR2 SVGIG (reference sequence). V lost 5 bases and J lost 4, with 11 bases in between. The CDR3 length is 12 residues. The CDR3 coding sequence is TGTGCCTGGGACGCTCGGACCACTGAAGCTTTCTTT. Protein sequence: CAWDARTTEAFF.

This rearrangement joins TRBV4-3 to TRBJ1-6; D not resolved. CDR3 length equals 14 residues. V was shortened by 4 bases and J by 1 base, with 5 bases between the two germline ends. Germline-derived CDR1 and CDR2 are LGHNA and YSLEER. The CDR3 here is CASSPLSYNSPLHF. The CDR3 DNA sequence: TGCGCCAGCAGCCCATTATCCTATAATTCACCCCTCCACTTT.